These T cell receptor beta chains were read from a single sample in a study of shared clonotypes between healthy human individuals. This table comes from immunoSEQ multiplex PCR, and its TCRdb copy is limited to in-frame clones, with some not included. This table holds about 2 million clones, less than 95% found once. Sequences were obtained from naive CD8+ T cells sorted from blood. The source is a man between 18 and 29 years old in good health. Both conserved end residues are part of each CDR3. The D gene is left open where the match is weak. Size tells how often a clone was seen (once, few, many) or the class of an expanded clone, and some rows leave it out.

j_call v_call d_call clone_size cdr3_aa cdr3_nt
TRBJ2-1 TRBV4-1 TRBD2 - CASSPSGGRALRKFF TGCGCCAGCAGTCCATCCGGGGGGAGGGCCTTAAGAAAGTTCTTC
TRBJ2-7 TRBV6-5 TRBD2 - CASSIRGGGNEQYF TGTGCCAGCAGTATTCGCGGCGGGGGGAATGAGCAGTACTTC
TRBJ1-2 TRBV12-5 - - CASGLEADGYTF TGTGCTAGTGGTTTAGAGGCGGATGGCTACACCTTC
TRBJ2-1 TRBV10-3 - - CAISTSGLYNEQFF TGTGCCATCAGTACGAGCGGACTTTACAATGAGCAGTTCTTC
TRBJ2-7 TRBV7-2 - once CASSLVGIYEQYF TGTGCCAGCAGCTTAGTAGGCATCTACGAGCAGTACTTC
TRBJ2-7 TRBV28 - - CASSWGGTAYEQYF TGTGCCAGCAGTTGGGGGGGGACAGCCTACGAGCAGTACTTC
TRBJ1-6 TRBV14 - - CASSMGIQSSYNSPLHF TGTGCCAGCAGCATGGGGATACAGAGCTCCTATAATTCACCCCTCCACTTT
TRBJ2-1 TRBV7-8 - - CASSLSGSQHQFF TGTGCCAGCAGCCTTTCCGGGTCACAACACCAGTTCTTC
TRBJ1-1 TRBV7-9 - - CASSLPLKLNTEAFF TGTGCCAGCAGCTTGCCCCTAAAGCTGAACACTGAAGCTTTCTTT
TRBJ2-1 TRBV11-2 TRBD2 - CASSFSGEQFF TGTGCCAGCAGCTTTAGCGGGGAGCAGTTCTTC
TRBJ1-2 TRBV6-1 - - CASSEEVQDASYGYTF TGTGCCAGCAGTGAAGAGGTGCAGGACGCCTCCTATGGCTACACCTTC
TRBJ2-7 TRBV5-6 TRBD1 - CASSSRTGQSSYEQYF TGTGCCAGCAGCTCCAGGACAGGTCAAAGCTCCTACGAGCAGTACTTC
TRBJ2-4 TRBV7-9 - - CASSPGTNIQYF TGTGCCAGCAGCCCCGGGACAAACATTCAGTACTTC
TRBJ1-1 TRBV7-9 - - CAGGDGPKAEAFF TGTGCGGGTGGGGACGGACCCAAGGCTGAAGCTTTCTTT
TRBJ2-7 TRBV27 - - CASSLNVVAYEQYF TGTGCCAGCAGTTTAAATGTGGTAGCATACGAGCAGTACTTC
TRBJ2-7 TRBV7-8 - - CASSYGRAYEQYF TGTGCCAGCAGCTACGGCAGAGCCTACGAGCAGTACTTC
TRBJ1-5 TRBV19 TRBD1 - CASSRVWTGDYSNQPQHF TGTGCCAGTAGTAGGGTATGGACAGGGGACTATAGCAATCAGCCCCAGCATTTT
TRBJ2-7 TRBV6-1 TRBD2 - CASSETSGSSYEQYF TGTGCCAGCAGTGAGACTAGCGGGAGCTCCTACGAGCAGTACTTC
TRBJ1-2 TRBV5-1 TRBD1 - CASSTGDTSYGYTF TGCGCCAGCAGCACAGGGGACACAAGCTATGGCTACACCTTC
TRBJ2-3 TRBV10-2 - once CASSDPPRDTQYF TGCGCCAGCAGTGACCCCCCCCGAGATACGCAGTATTTT
TRBJ2-7 TRBV4-1 - - CASSQERAAYEQYF TGCGCCAGCAGCCAAGAGAGGGCGGCCTACGAGCAGTACTTC
TRBJ2-2 TRBV27 - - CASRTDANTGELFF TGTGCCAGCAGGACCGACGCAAACACCGGGGAGCTGTTTTTT
TRBJ2-2 TRBV6-5 - - CASSSASGELFF TGTGCCAGCAGCTCCGCTTCCGGGGAGCTGTTTTTT
TRBJ1-5 TRBV5-6 - - CASSLGRLGGNQPQHF TGTGCCAGCAGCTTGGGCAGGCTGGGGGGCAATCAGCCCCAGCATTTT
TRBJ2-7 TRBV6-6 TRBD2 - CASMWEGRNEQYF TGTGCCAGCATGTGGGAGGGCCGGAACGAGCAGTACTTC
TRBJ2-7 TRBV9 - - CASSGKEGYEQYF TGTGCCAGCAGCGGTAAAGAGGGCTACGAGCAGTACTTC
TRBJ1-1 TRBV27 - - CASSLNTSHPRNTEAFF TGTGCCAGCAGTTTGAACACGTCTCATCCTCGGAACACTGAAGCTTTCTTT
TRBJ2-2 TRBV7-8 - - CASSVMGGPGELFF TGTGCCAGCAGCGTTATGGGGGGACCCGGGGAGCTGTTTTTT
TRBJ2-1 TRBV19 - - CASSIILASSYNEQFF TGTGCCAGTAGTATAATTCTAGCGTCTTCCTACAATGAGCAGTTCTTC
TRBJ2-5 TRBV7-9 - - CASSSRPLQETQYF TGTGCCAGCAGCTCTCGACCGTTGCAAGAGACCCAGTACTTC
TRBJ2-5 TRBV14 TRBD2 - CASSLGVSGRQTQYF TGTGCCAGCAGCCTAGGGGTCAGCGGGAGACAGACCCAGTACTTC
TRBJ1-6 TRBV5-1 - - CASSQTEQSYNSPLHF TGCGCCAGCAGCCAGACAGAGCAGTCCTATAATTCACCCCTCCACTTT
TRBJ2-6 TRBV10-2 - - CASIGRSSSGANVLTF TGCGCCAGCATCGGACGGTCAAGCTCTGGGGCCAACGTCCTGACTTTC
TRBJ2-1 TRBV30 TRBD2 - CAWSKLTSGADEQFF TGTGCCTGGTCGAAACTGACTAGCGGGGCGGATGAGCAGTTCTTC
TRBJ2-7 TRBV27 - - CASSLGPEYEQYF TGTGCCAGCAGTCTAGGACCCGAATACGAGCAGTACTTC
TRBJ1-6 TRBV6-5 TRBD1 - CASSPGTDNSPLHF TGTGCCAGCAGCCCCGGGACAGACAATTCACCCCTCCACTTT
TRBJ2-7 TRBV28 - - CASSLTIGSYEQYF TGTGCCAGCAGTCTGACGATCGGGTCCTACGAGCAGTACTTC
TRBJ2-3 TRBV7-2 TRBD2 - CASSLAIAGASTDTQYF TGTGCCAGCAGCTTAGCGATAGCGGGGGCAAGCACAGATACGCAGTATTTT
TRBJ1-1 TRBV5-1 - - CASSFDLLGTEAFF TGCGCCAGCAGCTTCGATTTGCTGGGCACTGAAGCTTTCTTT
TRBJ2-1 TRBV1 - - CTSSQDGLGGLHEQFF TGCACCAGCAGCCAAGATGGGCTGGGGGGGCTACATGAGCAGTTCTTC
TRBJ1-2 TRBV10-2 - - CASSGAATPANYGYTF TGCGCCAGCAGTGGGGCGGCGACACCCGCTAACTATGGCTACACCTTC
TRBJ1-5 TRBV27 - - CASSAGSGWPQHF TGTGCCAGCAGCGCCGGGAGCGGTTGGCCCCAGCATTTT
TRBJ2-7 TRBV5-6 - - CASSSQEEYEQYF TGTGCCAGCAGCTCCCAGGAGGAGTACGAGCAGTACTTC
TRBJ2-2 TRBV10-3 - - CAISEGLGRNTGELFF TGTGCCATCAGTGAGGGATTGGGCCGGAACACCGGGGAGCTGTTTTTT
TRBJ2-2 TRBV30 TRBD1 - CAWSVWDRGTGELFF TGTGCCTGGAGTGTATGGGACAGGGGAACCGGGGAGCTGTTTTTT